This TCR beta chain emerged from a study of CD8 T cells in Susac syndrome. Random-hexamer reverse transcription was applied to about 0.5 to 1 ug RNA. Coverage of TCR beta CDR3 amplification by immunoSEQ multiplex PCR extended to 54 Vbeta and 13 Jbeta. TCRdb recomputed calls from the immunoSEQ multiplex PCR reads with MiXCR, one row per CDR3 protein. The sample includes 180,000 or so distinct CDR3 sequences, approximately 96% of them seen just once. Germline trimming cut 3 bases from V and 7 bases from J; bases unmatched to any gene: 12. CDR3 length equals 14 residues. Germline V gene data show CDR1 as SQVTM and CDR2 as ANQGSEA.

Sequences were obtained from CD4+ T cells from PBMCs. This receptor was obtained from a human donor in good health. The J gene is TRBJ2-7, the V gene TRBV29-1, with 7 positions matching TRBD2. CDR3 DNA sequence: TGCAGCGTTGAGCTCCCTAGCGGTTCCGAGGAGCAGTACTTC. Its translation is CSVELPSGSEEQYF.